Shown below are 3 T cell receptor beta chains from a single sample sequenced in a study of T-cell reconstitution after alpha-beta-depleted transplantation in children. As it was prepared, the TCRbeta library received unique molecular identifiers. A single record per CDR3 protein comes from TCRdb applying MiXCR to the PCR reads. The sample yields about 240,000 distinct CDR3 sequences, around 12% seen once. Sample: PBMCs from the stem cell graft donor, taken from the stem cell graft. Every receptor here comes from a human donor who donated a stem cell graft to a child with acute lymphoblastic leukemia.

This clonotype has at least ten counts. The CDR3 DNA sequence: TGCAGTGCTAGAGACAGGGAGTTGAGAGGCTACACCTTC. Translating gives CSARDRELRGYTF. J is TRBJ1-2 and V is TRBV20-1; D possibly corresponds to TRBD1 (5 bases). Per germline, CDR1 DFQATT and CDR2 SNEGSKA (reference sequence). CDR3 size: 13 residues. The V gene lost 0 bases and the J gene lost 8 bases, with 13 bases spanning the gap.

This clonotype was observed at least ten times. This chain uses TRBV5-6 with TRBJ2-3; D is perhaps TRBD2 (6 bases). Between the trimmed V and J ends, which lost 5 bases and 3 bases, there was a span of 19 bases. The CDR3 is 16 residues long. Looked up from germline, CDR1 is SGHDT and CDR2 is YYEEEE. The CDR3 DNA sequence: TGTGCCAGCAGTGTAGGGACCCTACGGGGGACAGATACGCAGTATTTT. It codes for CASSVGTLRGTDTQYF.

This clonotype was observed at least ten times. The chain has TRBV12-3 or TRBV12-4 and TRBJ1-5; D is ambiguous. This CDR3 is built from 11 residues. Trimming shortened V by 6 bases and J by 9 bases, and 9 bases separated the two germline ends. This CDR3 reads CASSTGGPQHF. CDR3 nucleotides: TGTGCCAGCAGCACGGGTGGGCCCCAGCATTTT.